The clone carrying this TCR beta chain was seen more than once but under ten times. The entry originates in a study of T cells after yellow fever vaccination. MiXCR, run by TCRdb on the 5' RACE reads, gives a single entry per CDR3 protein. The sample records under 50,000 distinct CDR3 sequences, 5% to 7% being singletons. The CDR3 extends over 17 amino acids. With 5 bases clipped from V and 0 bases from J, the junction kept 9 bases outside the gene matches. Germline CDR1 is SEHNR and CDR2 is FQNEAQ (reference sequence). Specimen: PBMCs, either bulk or a sorted T-cell subset (CD4+, CD8+, memory, or dextramer-sorted; not recorded which), collected 45 days after the yellow fever booster vaccination. The TCR originated in a man aged 25 to 45 who received the YFV17D yellow fever vaccine. The chain joins TRBV7-9 to TRBJ2-1, with 8 bases that match TRBD2. CDR3: CASSKGIAGNSYNEQFF. CDR3 nucleotides: TGTGCCAGCAGCAAAGGAATAGCGGGAAACTCCTACAATGAGCAGTTCTTC.